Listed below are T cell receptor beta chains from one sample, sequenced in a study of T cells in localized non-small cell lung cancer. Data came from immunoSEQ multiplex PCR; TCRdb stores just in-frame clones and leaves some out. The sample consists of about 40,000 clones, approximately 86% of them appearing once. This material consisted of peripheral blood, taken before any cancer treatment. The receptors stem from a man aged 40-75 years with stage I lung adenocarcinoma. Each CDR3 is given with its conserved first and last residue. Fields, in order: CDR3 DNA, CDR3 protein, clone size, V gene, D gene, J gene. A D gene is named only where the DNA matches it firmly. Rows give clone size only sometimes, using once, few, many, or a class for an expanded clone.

TGTGCCAGCAGCTTAGGGGATCAGCCCCAGCATTTT CASSLGDQPQHF few TRBV11-2 NA TRBJ1-5
TGTGCCACCCAGGGGACTGAAGCTTTCTTT CATQGTEAFF once TRBV6-5 NA TRBJ1-1
TGTGCCAGCAGCTTGCAGGGAGGACGGTACAATGAGCAGTTCTTC CASSLQGGRYNEQFF NA TRBV7-2 NA TRBJ2-1
TGCGCCAGCAGCCAAGGGAGGACAGGGTTTGGCTACACCTTC CASSQGRTGFGYTF few TRBV4-1 TRBD1 TRBJ1-2
TGTGCCAGCAGTCGGACAGGGGAGGGCTACACCTTC CASSRTGEGYTF NA TRBV6-5 TRBD1 TRBJ1-2
TGTGCCAGCAGCTTAGAACCCGGGGGCGCTGGGGCCAACGTCCTGACTTTC CASSLEPGGAGANVLTF NA TRBV11-2 NA TRBJ2-6
TGTGCCAGCAGTGCACACAACCAAGAGACCCAGTACTTC CASSAHNQETQYF few TRBV25-1 NA TRBJ2-5
TGTGCCAGCAGCAAAGCGCTTTTGAGTTTACAAGAGACCCAGTACTTC CASSKALLSLQETQYF NA TRBV21-1 NA TRBJ2-5
TGCGCCAGCAGTCCCCCCGGGATTCTATGGGGCTATGGCTACACCTTC CASSPPGILWGYGYTF NA TRBV23-1 NA TRBJ1-2
TGTGCCATCAATCCGGAGAGATCCTCTGGAAACACCATATATTTT CAINPERSSGNTIYF NA TRBV10-3 NA TRBJ1-3
TGTGCCAGCTCACCAGTGGGACCCGATACGCAGTATTTT CASSPVGPDTQYF NA TRBV18 NA TRBJ2-3
TGCAGCGTTATAAGATATGGGACAGGGGGCCAAGAGACCCAGTACTTC CSVIRYGTGGQETQYF NA TRBV29-1 TRBD1 TRBJ2-5
TGTGCCAGTAGTCCCGCGGGAACTAGCGGGAGGGGCAATGAGCAGTTCTTC CASSPAGTSGRGNEQFF NA TRBV19 TRBD2 TRBJ2-1
TGTGCCAGCAGTGCTTTTTTAGGGGGTATGGGCTACGAGCAGTACTTC CASSAFLGGMGYEQYF NA TRBV28 NA TRBJ2-7
TGTGCCAGCAGTCCCCACAGGGGTGGTGAGCAGTTCTTC CASSPHRGGEQFF NA TRBV6-5 TRBD1 TRBJ2-1
TGTGCCAGCAGCTCTTTTACGGTAGCTTTCTTT CASSSFTVAFF NA TRBV7-2 NA TRBJ1-1